This TCR beta chain originates from a study of T cells after yellow fever vaccination. The study made its TCR cDNA through 5'RACE template switching. That step introduced a universal primer site along with UMIs. Using its own MiXCR run on the 5' RACE reads, TCRdb lists one record per CDR3 protein. This sample has 300,000 to 400,000 distinct CDR3 sequences; 9.5% to 15% occur once, and the top ten carry 2.5% to 4%. This clonotype was seen a handful of times. The starting material was CD4+ T cells sorted from PBMCs, obtained 15 days after the yellow fever booster vaccination. This receptor was obtained from a man younger than 30 who received the YFV17D yellow fever vaccine.

CDR3 coding DNA: TGTGCCAGCTCACCAAGGGCCCTGAACACCGGGGAGCTGTTTTTT. It translates to CASSPRALNTGELFF. This chain uses TRBV18 with TRBJ2-2; no firm D call. Germline V CDR1 and CDR2: KGHSH, LQKENI. V was trimmed by 2 bases and J by 1 base, leaving 8 bases between them. The CDR3 covers 15 residues.